This T cell receptor beta chain was observed in a study of molecular identifiers for immune sequencing clone quantification. The CDR3 covers 15 residues. CDR1 and CDR2 (germline): SGHNT, YYREEE (reference sequence). Germline trimming cut 4 bases from V and 5 bases from J; bases unmatched to any gene: 6. General study points: Naive cells had under 1% of molecules in clones above 20 RNA copies, effectors over 99%. Spiked-in Jurkat TCR RNA corresponding to one cell was reported as detectable against 1 million or so naive cells. The sizes of highly expanded clones could be underestimated when identical TCR molecules share a barcode.

Generation of bulk TCR libraries relied on previously described methods and listed TCR primers. Each CDR3 protein is one row after TCRdb ran MiXCR on the PCR reads. Altogether some 65,000 distinct CDR3 sequences are present, less than 20% being singletons, with the ten largest covering less than 2%. This clonotype has at least ten counts. Its antigen is not known. What was sequenced was naive CD8+ T cells from blood, with Jurkat cell RNA spiked in. Subset meaning: FACS-sorted CD8+CD4-CCR7+CD45RA+ naive T cells. The source of this sequence is a human donor in good health. Some libraries in this study had Jurkat cell RNA spiked in. The chain has TRBV5-4 and TRBJ1-5; 10 bases match TRBD1. The CDR3 loop is CASSPGTGAYQPQHF. CDR3 bases: TGTGCCAGCAGCCCTGGGACAGGGGCTTATCAGCCCCAGCATTTT.